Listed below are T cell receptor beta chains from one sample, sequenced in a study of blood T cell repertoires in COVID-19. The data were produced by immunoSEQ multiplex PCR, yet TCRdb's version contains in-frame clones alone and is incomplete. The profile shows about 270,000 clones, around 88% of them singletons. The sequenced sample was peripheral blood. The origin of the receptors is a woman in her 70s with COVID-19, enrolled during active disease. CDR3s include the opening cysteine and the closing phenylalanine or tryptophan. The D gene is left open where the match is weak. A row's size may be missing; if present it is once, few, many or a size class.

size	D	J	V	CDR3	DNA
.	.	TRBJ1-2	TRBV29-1	CSTLTPGDRGGYTF	TGCAGCACCCTTACGCCGGGGGACCGGGGTGGCTACACCTTC
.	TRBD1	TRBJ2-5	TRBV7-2	CASRRQGAGEETQYF	TGTGCCAGCAGACGACAGGGGGCGGGAGAAGAGACCCAGTACTTC
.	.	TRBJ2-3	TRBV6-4	CASSDSSQSSQIF	TGTGCCAGCAGTGACTCGAGTCAATCTAGCCAAATTTTT
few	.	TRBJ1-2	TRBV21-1	CASSIQGGGYTF	TGTGCCAGCAGCATCCAGGGTGGTGGCTACACCTTC
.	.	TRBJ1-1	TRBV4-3	CASSQDNGVLTEAFF	TGCGCCAGCAGCCAAGATAACGGGGTGCTCACTGAAGCTTTCTTT
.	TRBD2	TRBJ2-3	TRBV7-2	CASSPESGGGDTQYF	TGTGCCAGCAGCCCGGAGAGCGGGGGGGGAGATACGCAGTATTTT
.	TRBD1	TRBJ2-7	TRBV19	CASSKGTGYYEQYF	TGTGCCAGTAGTAAGGGGACAGGTTACTACGAGCAGTACTTC
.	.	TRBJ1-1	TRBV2	CASSEAGQGRNTEAFF	TGTGCCAGCAGTGAAGCCGGGCAGGGGCGGAACACTGAAGCTTTCTTT
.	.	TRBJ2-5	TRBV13	CASSSGSQETQYF	TGTGCCAGCAGCTCCGGGTCACAAGAGACCCAGTACTTC
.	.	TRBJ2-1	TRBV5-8	CASSLDQGSYNEQFF	TGTGCCAGCAGCTTGGATCAGGGCTCCTACAATGAGCAGTTCTTC
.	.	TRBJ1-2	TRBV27	CASSRFGGDNYGYTF	TGTGCCAGCAGCCGCTTCGGGGGGGACAACTATGGCTACACCTTC
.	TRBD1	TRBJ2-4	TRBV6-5	CASEGQAQYF	TGTGCCAGCGAAGGACAGGCCCAGTACTTC
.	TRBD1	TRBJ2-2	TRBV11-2	CASSFGQGDRELFF	TGTGCCAGCAGCTTCGGGCAGGGGGACCGGGAGCTGTTTTTT
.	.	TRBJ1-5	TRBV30	CAWSATPGRDFRRDQPQHF	TGTGCCTGGAGCGCCACTCCGGGGCGGGACTTCAGACGGGATCAGCCCCAGCATTTT
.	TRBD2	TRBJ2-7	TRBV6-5	CASRQRLAGPYEQYF	TGTGCCAGCAGACAGAGACTAGCGGGGCCCTACGAGCAGTACTTC
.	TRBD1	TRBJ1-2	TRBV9	CASSHSVGGQGNYGYTF	TGTGCCAGCAGCCACTCCGTCGGGGGACAGGGTAACTATGGCTACACCTTC
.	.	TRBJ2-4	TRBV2	CASSVGQAAKNIQYF	TGTGCCAGCAGTGTTGGGCAGGCAGCCAAAAACATTCAGTACTTC
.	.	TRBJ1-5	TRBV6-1	CASSEGPAAPQHF	TGTGCCAGCAGTGAAGGTCCGGCGGCGCCCCAGCATTTT
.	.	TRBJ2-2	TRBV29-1	CSAGRGTLNTGELFF	TGCAGCGCCGGTAGAGGGACACTAAACACCGGGGAGCTGTTTTTT
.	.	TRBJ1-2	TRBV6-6	CASSYNREEGGYTF	TGTGCCAGCAGTTACAACCGGGAAGAAGGAGGCTACACCTTC
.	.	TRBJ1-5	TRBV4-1	CASSQSTGYSNQPQHF	TGCGCCAGCAGCCAATCTACAGGTTATAGCAATCAGCCCCAGCATTTT
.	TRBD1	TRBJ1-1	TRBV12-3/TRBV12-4	CASSSQTGEAFF	TGTGCCAGCAGTTCCCAGACAGGGGAGGCTTTCTTT
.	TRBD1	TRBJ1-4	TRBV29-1	CSASDRGGEKLFF	TGCAGCGCCTCTGACAGGGGAGGTGAAAAACTGTTTTTT
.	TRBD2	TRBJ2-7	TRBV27	CASMVAGGDEQYF	TGTGCCAGCATGGTTGCTGGGGGGGACGAGCAGTACTTC
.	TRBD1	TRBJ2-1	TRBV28	CASSPTGASYNEQFF	TGTGCCAGCAGCCCAACAGGGGCCTCCTACAATGAGCAGTTCTTC
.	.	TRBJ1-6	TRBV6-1	CASSGQTVGSYNSPLHF	TGTGCCAGCAGTGGCCAGACAGTAGGCTCCTATAATTCACCCCTCCACTTT
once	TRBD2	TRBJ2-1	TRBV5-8	CASSFGLAAYNEQFF	TGTGCCAGCAGCTTTGGACTAGCGGCCTACAATGAGCAGTTCTTC
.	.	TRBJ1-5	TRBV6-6	CASSLRMSPADSSNQPQHF	TGTGCCAGCAGTCTACGTATGTCACCTGCGGACAGTAGCAATCAGCCCCAGCATTTT
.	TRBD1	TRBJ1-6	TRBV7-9	CASSTRQGLNSPLHF	TGTGCCAGCAGTACGCGACAGGGCCTGAATTCACCCCTCCACTTT
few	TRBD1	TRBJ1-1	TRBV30	CAWDRGNTEAFF	TGTGCCTGGGACAGGGGGAACACTGAAGCTTTCTTT
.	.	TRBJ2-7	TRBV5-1	CASSLADEQYF	TGCGCCAGCAGCTTGGCAGACGAGCAGTACTTC
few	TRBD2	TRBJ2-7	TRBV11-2	CASSLAASGLLVEQYF	TGTGCCAGCAGCTTAGCCGCTAGCGGGTTACTGGTCGAGCAGTACTTC
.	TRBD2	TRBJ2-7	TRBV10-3	CAISSGGATYEQYF	TGTGCCATCTCTAGCGGGGGGGCCACTTACGAGCAGTACTTC
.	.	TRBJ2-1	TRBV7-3	CASSLTSLGGANEQFF	TGTGCCAGCAGCTTAACGTCTTTGGGCGGGGCGAATGAGCAGTTCTTC
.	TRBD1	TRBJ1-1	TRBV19	CASSIGDRDTEAFF	TGTGCCAGTAGTATAGGGGACAGGGACACTGAAGCTTTCTTT
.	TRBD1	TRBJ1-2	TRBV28	CASSWDRAGYGYTF	TGTGCCAGCAGCTGGGACAGGGCGGGCTATGGCTACACCTTC
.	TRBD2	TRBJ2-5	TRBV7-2	CASSSLAGGLETQYF	TGTGCCAGCAGCTCTCTAGCGGGGGGGCTTGAGACCCAGTACTTC
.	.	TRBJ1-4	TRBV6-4	CASRRTEGEKLFF	TGTGCCAGCAGGCGGACTGAGGGTGAAAAACTGTTTTTT
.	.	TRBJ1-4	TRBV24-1	CATSDSTEKLFF	TGTGCCACCAGTGATTCTACCGAAAAACTGTTTTTT
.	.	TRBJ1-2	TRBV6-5	CASLLNYGYTF	TGTGCCAGCCTCCTTAACTATGGCTACACCTTC
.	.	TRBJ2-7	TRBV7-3	CASSLRRGSYEQYF	TGTGCCAGCAGCTTACGCCGGGGCTCCTACGAGCAGTACTTC
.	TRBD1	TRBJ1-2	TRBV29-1	CSVPLRQGPYGYTF	TGCAGCGTCCCCCTTCGACAGGGCCCCTATGGCTACACCTTC
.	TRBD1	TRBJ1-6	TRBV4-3	CASSQEQGNSRSPLHF	TGCGCCAGCAGCCAAGAACAGGGGAATTCAAGATCACCCCTCCACTTT
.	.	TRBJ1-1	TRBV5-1	CASSLAQAMNTEAFF	TGCGCCAGCAGCTTGGCGCAAGCCATGAACACTGAAGCTTTCTTT
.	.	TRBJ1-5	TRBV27	CASSLGISPNQPQHF	TGTGCCAGCAGTTTAGGCATTTCCCCCAATCAGCCCCAGCATTTT
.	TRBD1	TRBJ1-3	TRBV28	CASSLLVNRDRASRNTIYF	TGTGCCAGCAGTTTACTAGTAAACCGGGACAGGGCGAGTAGAAACACCATATATTTT
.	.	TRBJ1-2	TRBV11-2	CASTPGGNNYGYTF	TGTGCCAGCACCCCGGGGGGAAATAACTATGGCTACACCTTC
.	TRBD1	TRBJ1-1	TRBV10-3	CAISPQGGGTEAFF	TGTGCCATCAGTCCCCAGGGGGGTGGTACTGAAGCTTTCTTT
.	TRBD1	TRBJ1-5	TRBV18	CASSPGVTGVSNQPQHF	TGTGCCAGCTCACCGGGGGTTACAGGGGTGAGCAATCAGCCCCAGCATTTT
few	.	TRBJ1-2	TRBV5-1	CASSYTVYGYTF	TGCGCCAGCAGCTACACAGTCTATGGCTACACCTTC
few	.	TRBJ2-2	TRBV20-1	CSASGEVETGELFF	TGCAGTGCTAGTGGTGAGGTGGAGACCGGGGAGCTGTTTTTT
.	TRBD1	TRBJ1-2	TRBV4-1	CASSQGTGGVYGYTF	TGCGCCAGCAGCCAGGGGACAGGGGGGGTCTATGGCTACACCTTC
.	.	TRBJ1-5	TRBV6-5	CASSLRHPNQPQHF	TGTGCCAGCAGCTTACGACACCCAAATCAGCCCCAGCATTTT
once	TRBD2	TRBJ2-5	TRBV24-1	CATSDGGLAGVKTQYF	TGTGCCACCAGTGATGGGGGACTAGCGGGGGTCAAGACCCAGTACTTC
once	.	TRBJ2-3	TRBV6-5	CASSYSEWTDTQYF	TGTGCCAGCAGTTACTCGGAGTGGACAGATACGCAGTATTTT
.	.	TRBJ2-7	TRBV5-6	CASSIGQTYEQYF	TGTGCCAGCAGCATCGGACAGACTTACGAGCAGTACTTC
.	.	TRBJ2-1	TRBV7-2	CASSLAAGRDQIF	TGTGCCAGCAGCTTAGCGGCAGGCAGGGATCAGATCTTC
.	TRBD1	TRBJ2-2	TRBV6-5	CASSSRDRRAGELFF	TGTGCCAGCAGTTCCCGGGACAGGAGGGCCGGGGAGCTGTTTTTT
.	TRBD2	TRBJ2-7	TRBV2	CASSEAGTSGYEQYF	TGTGCCAGCAGTGAAGCTGGGACTAGCGGCTACGAGCAGTACTTC
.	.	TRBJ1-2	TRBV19	CASTAGYYGYTF	TGTGCCAGTACGGCGGGTTACTATGGCTACACCTTC